A selection of T cell receptor beta chains follows, all from one sample in a study of blood T cell repertoires in COVID-19. Clones were read by immunoSEQ multiplex PCR, and TCRdb kept only the in-frame ones, dropping some. The sample records around 100,000 clones, about 85% being singletons. The sample comprised peripheral blood. Source of these receptors: a human donor in a cohort sampled during active COVID-19. Each CDR3 is given with its conserved first and last residue. Each record gives: J gene, clone size, V gene, D gene, CDR3 DNA, CDR3 protein. D genes are given only for firm matches. Some rows mark clone size as missing; the rest say once, few, many or name a class of expanded clone.

J gene: TRBJ1-2; clone size: NA; V gene: TRBV19; D gene: NA; CDR3 DNA: TGTGCCAGTAGTACCCCGACGCGGCCCTATGGCTACACCTTC; CDR3 protein: CASSTPTRPYGYTF
J gene: TRBJ2-2; clone size: NA; V gene: TRBV7-6; D gene: TRBD2; CDR3 DNA: TGTGCCAGCAGCTCTCGACTAGCGGGAGAGGGGGAGCTGTTTTTT; CDR3 protein: CASSSRLAGEGELFF
J gene: TRBJ1-2; clone size: once; V gene: TRBV18; D gene: NA; CDR3 DNA: TGTGCCAGCTCACCACCTGGGGACTCTAAAAACTATGGCTACACCTTC; CDR3 protein: CASSPPGDSKNYGYTF
J gene: TRBJ1-3; clone size: NA; V gene: TRBV18; D gene: NA; CDR3 DNA: TGTGCCAGCTCACCCAACGGTGGAAACACCATATATTTT; CDR3 protein: CASSPNGGNTIYF
J gene: TRBJ1-5; clone size: NA; V gene: TRBV4-2; D gene: TRBD1; CDR3 DNA: TGTGCCAGCAGCCCGAAAGGGGACAGCCGTGGCCAGCCCCAGCATTTT; CDR3 protein: CASSPKGDSRGQPQHF
J gene: TRBJ2-2; clone size: NA; V gene: TRBV4-1; D gene: NA; CDR3 DNA: TGCGCCAGCAGCCCTCCTAAAGGTAGCGGATACACCGGGGAGCTGTTTTTT; CDR3 protein: CASSPPKGSGYTGELFF
J gene: TRBJ1-1; clone size: NA; V gene: TRBV11-2; D gene: NA; CDR3 DNA: TGTGCCAGCAGGCCTGACGGGGGCACTGAAGCTTTCTTT; CDR3 protein: CASRPDGGTEAFF
J gene: TRBJ1-6; clone size: NA; V gene: TRBV2; D gene: NA; CDR3 DNA: TGTGCCAGCAGTGAGGGGTTAGGGGTTTCACCCCTCCACTTT; CDR3 protein: CASSEGLGVSPLHF
J gene: TRBJ2-1; clone size: NA; V gene: TRBV11-2; D gene: NA; CDR3 DNA: TGTGCCAGCAGCGCGGGGCAGTTCTACAATGAGCAGTTCTTC; CDR3 protein: CASSAGQFYNEQFF
J gene: TRBJ1-1; clone size: once; V gene: TRBV2; D gene: NA; CDR3 DNA: TGTGCCAGTTCAGGGGCCCAGGGGACTGAAGCTTTCTTT; CDR3 protein: CASSGAQGTEAFF
J gene: TRBJ2-3; clone size: NA; V gene: TRBV7-6; D gene: TRBD2; CDR3 DNA: TGTGCCAGCAGCTTAGTGCCTAGCGGGGGGGCCACAGATACGCAGTATTTT; CDR3 protein: CASSLVPSGGATDTQYF
J gene: TRBJ1-3; clone size: NA; V gene: TRBV5-1; D gene: NA; CDR3 DNA: TGCGCCAGCAGCTCCTCGGAGGGTGGAAACACCATATATTTT; CDR3 protein: CASSSSEGGNTIYF
J gene: TRBJ2-7; clone size: few; V gene: TRBV11-2; D gene: NA; CDR3 DNA: TGTGCCAGCAGCTTAGTCCCCAGCGAGCAGTACTTC; CDR3 protein: CASSLVPSEQYF
J gene: TRBJ2-7; clone size: once; V gene: TRBV4-3; D gene: TRBD1; CDR3 DNA: TGCGCCAGCAGCCACCGGGACAGGGCTCATTACGAGCAGTACTTC; CDR3 protein: CASSHRDRAHYEQYF
J gene: TRBJ2-1; clone size: NA; V gene: TRBV13; D gene: TRBD2; CDR3 DNA: TGTGCCAGCACCCAAGCCCTAGCGGGTGGGCTTCGAGAGCAGTTCTTC; CDR3 protein: CASTQALAGGLREQFF